The following is a T cell receptor beta chain sequence with its context. This entry is derived from a study of control samples from healthy donors and cancer patients. Trimming shortened V by 0 bases and J by 3 bases, and 21 bases separated the two germline ends. This CDR3 is built from 18 residues. The table came from immunoSEQ multiplex PCR; TCRdb's copy has only in-frame clones and leaves some out. This sample has roughly 120,000 clones; roughly 91% occur once, and the top ten carry 1.7%. The chain carries TRBV23-1 and TRBJ2-7; maybe TRBD2 (5 bases). TRBV23-1 is classed as an ORF, of uncertain function. This receptor was identified in a man between 45 and 60 years old with head and neck cancer. Specimen: PBMCs. The CDR3, as DNA: TGCGCCAGCAGTCAATCTAGTTCTTTCGAGGACTTACTCTACGAGCAGTACTTC. This codes for CASSQSSSFEDLLYEQYF.